This T cell receptor (beta chain) was captured by sequencing in a study of T cells in Graves' hyperthyroidism and ophthalmopathy. The CDR3 runs 13 residues. V was cut by 7 bases and J by 1 base, with 13 bases left in between. From germline, CDR1 is GTSNPN and CDR2 SVGIG (reference sequence). The study, taken as a whole, reports: For ophthalmopathy, model prediction preceded onset by a median 6.5 months.

Subjects aged 18 to 65 presented with newly diagnosed hyperthyroidism of less than 2 months' duration. Thyroid ultrasound, orbital computed tomography, clinical symptoms, and serum thyroxine and TRAb underpinned diagnoses. Roughly 10 ml of fresh peripheral blood supplied the PBMCs. RNA transcripts provided the source from which TCR beta CDR3 regions were amplified. HTBI primers were used for first-round RT-PCR of the TCR CDR3. TCRdb re-called the multiplex PCR reads through MiXCR, storing one row per CDR3 protein. The table includes under 400,000 distinct CDR3 sequences, less than 15% detected once. This clonotype was recorded at least ten times. Its target is unknown.

The receptor was isolated from a woman under 30 with Graves' hyperthyroidism. Material: blood. The chain links TRBV30 to TRBJ1-2; D is possibly TRBD1 (6 bases). The CDR3 sequence: CASTLDSNYGYTF. The CDR3 DNA sequence: TGTGCCTCGACCTTGGACAGTAACTATGGCTACACCTTC.